The clone carrying this TCR beta chain has only a few counts. This specimen comes from a study of blood T cell repertoires in COVID-19. About the research overall: Sample material is recorded as cDNA or gDNA derived from T cells, B-cell-depleted T cells, or PBMCs.

As handled by the study authors: Cell counts per sample came from amplifying reference gene primers. Libraries were prepared by immunoSEQ multiplex PCR; TCRdb keeps only in-frame clonotypes and omits some of them. D and trimming come from the DNA, and the V and J calls and clone size come from that table. Of 110,000 to 150,000 clones in the sample, 81% are singletons; the top ten hold around 8.4%. The sequence derives from a human donor in a cohort sampled during active COVID-19. The source material was peripheral blood.

The CDR3 region is CASSQNSGGYNEQFF. CDR3 sequence (DNA): TGTGCCAGCAGCCAGAATAGCGGAGGTTACAATGAGCAGTTCTTC. This chain joins TRBV4-2 and TRBJ2-1; maybe TRBD2 (6 bases). Germline V lookup: CDR1 LGHNA, CDR2 YNFKEQ. With 3 bases removed from V and 4 bases from J, the gap between germline ends came to 13 bases. This CDR3 has 15 residues.